The 9 T cell receptor beta chains reported below all come from one sample, sequenced in a study of cytomegalovirus exposure and HLA in healthy donors. The PCR used 60 Vbeta and 13 Jbeta primers. Method: immunoSEQ multiplex PCR; TCRdb's copy keeps in-frame clones and lacks some. The sample contains about 69,000 clones, 76% of which appear only once. Sequencing input: PBMCs. These receptors were taken from a man younger than 35 in good health and CMV-seronegative.

This chain connects TRBV7-2 to TRBJ2-2, with TRBD1 as a possible D gene (6 bases). The CDR3 totals 15 residues. The germline V gene has CDR1 SGHTA and CDR2 FQGNSA. The V end was cut by 1 base, the J end by 3 bases, with 9 bases between. CDR3 in amino acids: CASSLDPGDTGELFF. DNA for the CDR3: TGTGCCAGCAGCTTAGATCCAGGGGACACCGGGGAGCTGTTTTTT.

The chain couples TRBV5-1 to TRBJ1-4; 8 bases are shared with TRBD1. This CDR3 comprises 15 residues. Trimming at V came to 4 bases and at J to 5 bases, leaving 7 bases not matched to a gene. The germline gives CDR1 SGHRS, CDR2 YFSETQ. The CDR3 region is CASSNPGQGNEKLFF. The CDR3 bases are TGCGCCAGCAGCAATCCCGGACAGGGAAATGAAAAACTGTTTTTT.

The V and J genes are TRBV9 and TRBJ1-3; D is ambiguous. Trimming pared 0 bases from V and 7 bases from J, leaving 5 bases between. CDR1 and CDR2 from the germline V gene are SGDLS and YYNGEE. CDR3 length: 12 amino acids. The CDR3 here is CASSVGDNTIYF. As DNA, the CDR3 is TGTGCCAGCAGCGTAGGAGATAACACCATATATTTT.

J is TRBJ2-3 and V is TRBV6-6, with TRBD2 identical over 8 bases. In germline, CDR1 is MNHNY, CDR2 SVGAGI (reference sequence). V shed 7 bases, J shed 11 bases, and the junction held 8 bases outside the gene matches. This CDR3 is 12 amino acids long. In DNA, the CDR3 is TGTGCCAGCACCCCCAGCGGGGGAGAGCAGTATTTT. As protein: CASTPSGGEQYF.

This clone was seen just once. The V call is TRBV19, the J call TRBJ1-2; D is undetermined. V gave up 5 bases and J gave up 7 bases, with 11 bases separating them. From germline, CDR1 is LNHDA and CDR2 SQIVND (reference sequence). The CDR3 is made up of 12 amino acids. CDR3 sequence (DNA): TGTGCCAGTAGTTCAGGCTCCTTTGGCTACACCTTC. Translated: CASSSGSFGYTF.

The V call is TRBV7-6, the J call TRBJ2-1; 11 bases align to TRBD2. The CDR3 length is 15 residues. V lost 3 bases, J lost 9 bases, and 7 bases stayed unmatched. CDR1 and CDR2 (germline): SGHVS, FNYEAQ. The chain's CDR3 is CASSFSGGAVGEQFF. The DNA of the CDR3 is TGTGCCAGCAGCTTTAGCGGGGGGGCCGTTGGTGAGCAGTTCTTC.

The V call is TRBV6-1, the J call TRBJ1-2, with TRBD1 identical over 9 bases. The germline gives CDR1 MNHNS, CDR2 SASEGT. The CDR3 loop spans 14 amino acids. J lost 7 bases, V lost 1 base, and 4 bases had no gene match. The DNA for the CDR3 is TGTGCCAGCAGTGAAGGGGACAGGGTACGTGGCTACACCTTC. It yields the protein CASSEGDRVRGYTF.

V gene TRBV18 combines with J gene TRBJ1-5; maybe TRBD1 (6 bases). V shed 5 bases and J shed 1 base, with 9 bases lying between them. Germline V lookup: CDR1 KGHSH, CDR2 LQKENI. The length of the CDR3 is 14 residues. The DNA of the CDR3 is TGTGCCAGCTCATCCGGACAGAGCAATCAGCCCCAGCATTTT. It specifies CASSSGQSNQPQHF.

The chain employs TRBV6-5 and TRBJ2-2, with TRBD2 matching 8 bases. The CDR3 sequence is 16 residues long. Unmatched junction bases numbered 9, after V lost 4 bases and J lost 5 bases. Germline assignment: CDR1 MNHEY and CDR2 SVGAGI. CDR3 nucleotides: TGTGCCAGCAGTTCGGGTTTGCTAGCGGGTACCGGGGAGCTGTTTTTT. Its protein is CASSSGLLAGTGELFF.